These T cell receptor beta chains were read from a single sample in a study of shared clonotypes between healthy human individuals. Here immunoSEQ multiplex PCR was the method, and the copy in TCRdb shows in-frame clones only, minus some. Of some 2.3 million clones in the sample, 93% were seen once. Sequenced: naive CD4+ T cells from PBMCs. The source of these receptors is a man aged 18 to 30 in good health. Some clones in this sample may be carry-over from other donors' samples. Both conserved end residues are part of each CDR3. The D gene is left open where the match is weak. A clone size is listed for some rows: how often the clone was seen (once, few, many), or a class if it is expanded.

NA	NA	TRBV6-6	TRBJ1-1	CASSSGGTEAFF	TGTGCCAGCAGCTCAGGAGGCACTGAAGCTTTCTTT
NA	TRBD2	TRBV4-1	TRBJ2-7	CASSRLPGLANYEQYF	TGCGCCAGCAGCCGCTTACCGGGACTAGCTAATTACGAGCAGTACTTC
NA	TRBD1	TRBV7-2	TRBJ2-7	CASSRTGGRHEQYF	TGTGCCAGCAGCCGGACAGGGGGCAGGCACGAGCAGTACTTC
once	TRBD2	TRBV11-1	TRBJ2-7	CASSFSGRKAYEQYF	TGTGCCAGCAGCTTTAGCGGGAGAAAGGCTTACGAGCAGTACTTC
NA	NA	TRBV2	TRBJ2-3	CASSVGRGMSDTQYF	TGTGCCAGCAGTGTTGGCAGGGGAATGTCAGATACGCAGTATTTT
NA	NA	TRBV28	TRBJ1-1	CASSLTQGYASGTEAFF	TGTGCCAGCAGCTTAACCCAGGGATATGCTTCAGGCACTGAAGCTTTCTTT
NA	TRBD2	TRBV19	TRBJ2-7	CASSRIGTSGNYEQYF	TGTGCCAGTAGTAGAATTGGGACTAGCGGGAACTACGAGCAGTACTTC
NA	NA	TRBV5-1	TRBJ1-3	CASSLDPGNTIYF	TGCGCCAGCAGCTTGGACCCGGGAAACACCATATATTTT
NA	NA	TRBV9	TRBJ1-1	CASNRGANTEAFF	TGTGCCAGCAATCGGGGGGCGAACACTGAAGCTTTCTTT
NA	NA	TRBV7-6	TRBJ2-3	CASSPGWADTDTQYF	TGTGCCAGCAGCCCAGGTTGGGCGGACACAGATACGCAGTATTTT
NA	TRBD2	TRBV11-2	TRBJ2-1	CASSTNWGLAVYNEQFF	TGTGCCAGCAGCACGAATTGGGGACTAGCGGTATACAATGAGCAGTTCTTC